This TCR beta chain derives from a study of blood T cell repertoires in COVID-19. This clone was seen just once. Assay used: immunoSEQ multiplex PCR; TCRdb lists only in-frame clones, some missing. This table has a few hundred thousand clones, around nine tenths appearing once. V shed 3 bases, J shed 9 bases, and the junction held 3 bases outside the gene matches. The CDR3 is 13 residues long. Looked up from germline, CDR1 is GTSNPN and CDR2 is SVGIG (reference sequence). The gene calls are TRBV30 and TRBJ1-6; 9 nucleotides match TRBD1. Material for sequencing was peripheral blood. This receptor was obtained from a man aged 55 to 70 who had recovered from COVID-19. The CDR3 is CAWRTGGFSPLHF. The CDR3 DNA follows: TGTGCCTGGAGGACAGGGGGTTTTTCACCCCTCCACTTT.